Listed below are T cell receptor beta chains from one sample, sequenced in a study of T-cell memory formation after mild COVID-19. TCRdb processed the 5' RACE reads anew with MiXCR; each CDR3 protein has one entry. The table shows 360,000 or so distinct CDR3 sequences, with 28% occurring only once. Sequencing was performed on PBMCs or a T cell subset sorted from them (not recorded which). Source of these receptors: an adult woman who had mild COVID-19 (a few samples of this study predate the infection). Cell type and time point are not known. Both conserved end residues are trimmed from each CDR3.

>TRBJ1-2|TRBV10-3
AISEPRESWGYT
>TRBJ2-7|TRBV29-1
SVEDAPRTGSYEQY
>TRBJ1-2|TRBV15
ATGRDRNYGYT
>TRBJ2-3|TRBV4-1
ASSQVTGVPDTQY
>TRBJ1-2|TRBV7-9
ASSPLFQPFLNYGYT
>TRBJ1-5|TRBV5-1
ASSLGPRSGMGNQPQH
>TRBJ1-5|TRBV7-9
ASSWSGGLGNQPQH
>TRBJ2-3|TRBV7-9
ASSSNPRLAGGVDTQY
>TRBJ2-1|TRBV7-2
ASSLDSLAGLYNEQF
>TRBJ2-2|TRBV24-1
ATSDFPSGRSGELF
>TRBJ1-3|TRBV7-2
ASSSVSASGNTIY
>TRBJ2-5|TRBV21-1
ASSKAGLALSTQY
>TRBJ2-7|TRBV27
ASSFVQGSHEQY
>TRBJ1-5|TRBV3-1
ASSQAGRTDSQPQH
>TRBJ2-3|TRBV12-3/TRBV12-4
ASSIYPGMDTQY
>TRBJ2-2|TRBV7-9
ASSLPRTLPGELF
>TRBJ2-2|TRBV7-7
ASSLAGQGVPGELF
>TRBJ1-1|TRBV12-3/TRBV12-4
ASSFGGVYTEAF